This T cell receptor beta chain stems from a study of brain T cells in children with intractable seizures. Indicated time point: blood from clinic visit 5 months post-surgery; TSC patient then seizure free. Surgery cases with the highest brain T cell transcript signatures were chosen for sequencing. Patients received at least one anti-epileptic drug before surgery. The CDR3 runs to 14 residues. With V trimmed by 8 bases and J by 1 base, 1 base remained unmatched. Germline V lookup: CDR1 LNHDA, CDR2 SQIVND (reference sequence). Measured with immunoSEQ multiplex PCR; TCRdb has only the in-frame clones, and not every one. The sample yields under 400,000 clones, over 85% seen once. General study results and limits: Absence of clones before surgery may stem from lower sequencing depth. Only CDR3 sequence similarity suggested viral specificity, without known HCMV serostatus.

For this clone: The antigen is unknown.

This sequence joins TRBV19 and TRBJ2-2; the match to TRBD2 covers 10 bases. The clonotype was recovered from a boy less than two years old with tuberous sclerosis and intractable seizures. Sequences were derived from peripheral blood, sampled 4 to 5 months after surgery. The CDR3 DNA reads as TGTGCCAGTCGACTAGCGGGGAACACCGGGGAGCTGTTTTTT. Translating it yields CASRLAGNTGELFF.